This TCR beta chain was sequenced in a study of blood T cell repertoires in COVID-19. Study context: The study drew acute and convalescent COVID-19 samples from the United States, Italy and Spain. Sources were T cells, B-cell-depleted T cells, or PBMCs; the material itself was cDNA or gDNA.

In the authors' methods: Counts of nucleated cells, estimated from reference gene primer amplification, were obtained. TCRdb's copy holds only in-frame clones and misses some; the assay was immunoSEQ multiplex PCR. The DNA gave D and trimming, while V, J and clone size come from that table. The sample lists 90,000 to 130,000 clones, over 65% occurring once. After removal of 5 bases from V and 7 bases from J, the junction contained 13 bases not matched to a gene. Germline-derived CDR1 and CDR2 are SEHNR and FQNEAQ (reference sequence). The CDR3 sequence is 16 residues long. Material for sequencing was peripheral blood. The chain employs TRBV7-9 and TRBJ1-4; 7 positions agree with TRBD1. This TCR was sampled from a woman aged 80 or older with acute or convalescent COVID-19. The CDR3 region is CASSTGQGGDLEKLFF. CDR3 DNA sequence: TGTGCCAGCAGCACCGGCCAGGGGGGTGATCTTGAAAAACTGTTTTTT.